Sequencing of this T cell receptor (beta chain) was carried out in a study of blood T cell repertoires in COVID-19. Study at large: T cells, B-cell-depleted T cells, or PBMCs provided the cDNA or gDNA that served as material.

Authors' processing steps: Estimated nucleated cell counts came from reference gene primer amplification. Sequencing used immunoSEQ multiplex PCR; TCRdb keeps in-frame clones, though not all of them. V, J and clone size reflect that table, while D and trimming were determined from the DNA. The sample carries about 250,000 clones, roughly 83% recorded once. This CDR3 is built from 11 residues. Germline V gene data show CDR1 as SNHLY and CDR2 as FYNNEI. V gave up 6 bases and J gave up 16 bases, with 16 bases separating them. The chain joins TRBV2 to TRBJ2-4; D possibly corresponds to TRBD1 (5 bases). The TCR was taken from a man at least 80 years old with acute or convalescent COVID-19. The sequencing input was peripheral blood. The chain's CDR3 is CASSDASGFYF. The CDR3 DNA reads TGTGCCAGCAGCGACGCCTCAGGGTTCTACTTC.